The T cell receptor beta chain described here comes from a study of blood T cell repertoires in COVID-19. V lost 3 bases and J lost 7, with 13 bases in between. The germline V gene has CDR1 LGHDT and CDR2 YNNKEL (reference sequence). CDR3 size: 13 residues. The assay was immunoSEQ multiplex PCR, and TCRdb's table has in-frame clones only and misses some. Among about 170,000 clones, around 82% were seen once, and the ten largest hold around 1.2%. The gene calls are TRBV3-1 (or the pseudogene TRBV3-2) and TRBJ2-7, with D maybe TRBD2 (6 bases). The specimen was peripheral blood. The sequence was collected from a man aged 60 to 69 who had recovered from COVID-19. This chain's CDR3 is CASSQEGLAEQYF. DNA for the CDR3: TGTGCCAGCAGCCAGGAGGGCCTCGCGGAGCAGTACTTC.